The 10 T cell receptor beta chains presented below share a single source sample, sequenced in a study of a mutant IDH1 vaccine in newly diagnosed glioma. The repertoire was sequenced with immunoSEQ multiplex PCR; TCRdb's copy has only in-frame clones and lacks some. The sample shows about 130,000 clones, about four fifths of them seen only once. Time point specified: week 11, during vaccination. Mutant IDH1 20-mer peptide, at 300 ug, made up each vaccine dose, with topical imiquimod. The antigens of these receptors remain unknown. Sequenced material: PBMCs, taken from a glioma patient whose treatment included an IDH1 peptide vaccine. Source of these receptors: a middle-aged man with glioma.

The chain joins TRBV4-3 to TRBJ1-5; TRBD1 matches at 10 bases. This CDR3 has 16 residues. J lost 2 bases, V lost 8 bases, and 9 bases had no gene match. Looked up from germline, CDR1 is LGHNA and CDR2 is YSLEER. The CDR3, as DNA: TGCGCCAGCGGCAATACCGGGACAGGGGGCAATCAGCCCCAGCATTTT. Its protein is CASGNTGTGGNQPQHF.

The rearrangement uses TRBV5-6 and TRBJ1-3; D gene uncertain. CDR1 is SGHDT and CDR2 is YYEEEE in the germline V gene. Trimming stripped 6 bases from V and 3 bases from J, with 10 bases between. There are 13 residues in the CDR3. CDR3 residues: CASTPSLGNTIYF. CDR3 sequence (DNA): TGTGCCAGCACCCCGTCCCTTGGAAACACCATATATTTT.

The DNA of the CDR3 is TGTGCCAGCAGTTCGGGATATCTCACAGATACGCAGTATTTT. Residues: CASSSGYLTDTQYF. This chain connects TRBV27 to TRBJ2-3; possibly TRBD2 for D (5 bases). CDR3 length equals 14 residues. The germline CDR1 and CDR2 sequences are MNHEY and SMNVEV (reference sequence). The V end was cut by 4 bases, the J end by 2 bases, with 10 bases between.

The rearrangement joins TRBV7-2 to TRBJ2-1, with D perhaps matching TRBD1 or TRBD2 (5 bases each). V was pared by 0 bases and J by 10 bases, with 13 bases between. The CDR3 covers 14 residues. CDR1 and CDR2 from the germline V gene are SGHTA and FQGNSA. CDR3 sequence: CASSLAGTPREQFF. CDR3 DNA sequence: TGTGCCAGCAGCTTAGCCGGGACCCCCCGGGAGCAGTTCTTC.

This clone was found once. J is TRBJ2-5 and V is TRBV18; D is perhaps TRBD1 (5 bases). Per the germline V gene, CDR1 is KGHSH and CDR2 is LQKENI. Trimming took off 6 bases at V and 1 base at J, with 21 bases between the two ends. The CDR3 extends over 17 amino acids. For the CDR3, the DNA is TGTGCCAGCTCCCCAATTCTAACAGGTGTCCGCCAAGAGACCCAGTACTTC. Protein: CASSPILTGVRQETQYF.

V and J are TRBV9 and TRBJ2-3, with D possibly matching TRBD2 (6 bases). Per germline, CDR1 SGDLS and CDR2 YYNGEE. V was clipped by 8 bases and J by 3 bases, with 16 bases between them. The CDR3 totals 14 residues. The CDR3 DNA sequence: TGTGCCAGTCGAGCGGCGGGGAGGACAGATACGCAGTATTTT. It yields the protein CASRAAGRTDTQYF. Full variable domain (missing parts from reference TRBV9 and TRBJ2-3): DSGVTQTPKHLITATGQRVTLRCSPRSGDLSVYWYQQSLDQGLQFLIQYYNGEERAKGNILERFSAQQFPDLHSELNLSSLELGDSALYFCASRAAGRTDTQYFGPGTRLTVL.

The rearrangement uses TRBV18 and TRBJ2-6; either TRBD1 or TRBD2 may fit D (5 bases each). V gave up 2 bases and J gave up 0 bases, with 5 bases separating them. The CDR3 runs 15 residues. In germline, CDR1 is KGHSH, CDR2 LQKENI. The CDR3 DNA reads as TGTGCCAGCTCACCAGGGACCTCTGGGGCCAACGTCCTGACTTTC. Translation: CASSPGTSGANVLTF.

Only one count was recorded for this clone. This chain joins TRBV28 and TRBJ2-5; D uncertain. This CDR3 is 12 amino acids long. Germline assignment: CDR1 MDHEN and CDR2 SYDVKM. With 5 bases removed from V and 4 bases from J, the gap between germline ends came to 8 bases. The CDR3 sequence is CASSGPAETQYF. CDR3 in DNA: TGTGCCAGCAGTGGGCCGGCAGAGACCCAGTACTTC.

The chain couples TRBV7-2 to TRBJ2-2; TRBD1 matches 8 bases. V lost 8 bases, J lost 1 base, and 0 bases stayed unmatched. This CDR3 comprises 13 residues. Germline V gene data show CDR1 as SGHTA and CDR2 as FQGNSA. DNA of the CDR3: TGTGCCAGCGGGACAGGGAACACCGGGGAGCTGTTTTTT. As protein: CASGTGNTGELFF.

The V and J genes are TRBV6-5 and TRBJ1-2; 7 bases are a match to TRBD1. Looked up from germline, CDR1 is MNHEY and CDR2 is SVGAGI. The junction had 7 bases not matched to a gene; V was cut back by 0 bases and J by 3 bases. CDR3 length: 16 residues. CDR3 residues: CASSYSRGGLDYGYTF. The CDR3 coding sequence is TGTGCCAGCAGTTACTCCCGAGGGGGCTTGGACTATGGCTACACCTTC.